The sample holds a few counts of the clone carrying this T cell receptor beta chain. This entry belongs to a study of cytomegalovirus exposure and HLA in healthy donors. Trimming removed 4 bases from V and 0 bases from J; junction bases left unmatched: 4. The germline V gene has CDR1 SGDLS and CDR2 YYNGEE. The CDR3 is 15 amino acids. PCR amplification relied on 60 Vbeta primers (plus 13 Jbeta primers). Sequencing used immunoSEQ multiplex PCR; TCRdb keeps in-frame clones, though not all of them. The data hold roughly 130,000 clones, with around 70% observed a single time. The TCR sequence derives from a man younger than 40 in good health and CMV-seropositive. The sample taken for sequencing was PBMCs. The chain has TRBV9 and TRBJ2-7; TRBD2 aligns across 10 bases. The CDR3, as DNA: TGTGCCAGCAGCCGGACTAGCGGAAGCTCCTACGAGCAGTACTTC. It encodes CASSRTSGSSYEQYF.